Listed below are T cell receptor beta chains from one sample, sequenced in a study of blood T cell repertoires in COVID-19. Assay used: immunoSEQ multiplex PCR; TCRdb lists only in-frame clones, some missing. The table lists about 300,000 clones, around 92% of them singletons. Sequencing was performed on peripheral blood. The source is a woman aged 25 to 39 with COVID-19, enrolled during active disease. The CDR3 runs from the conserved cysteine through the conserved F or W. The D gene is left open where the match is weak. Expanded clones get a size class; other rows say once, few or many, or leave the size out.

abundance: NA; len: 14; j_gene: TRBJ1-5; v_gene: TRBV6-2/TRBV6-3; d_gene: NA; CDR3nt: TGTGCCAGCAGTCCGACGGGGGGAAGTCAGCCCCAGCATTTT; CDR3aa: CASSPTGGSQPQHF
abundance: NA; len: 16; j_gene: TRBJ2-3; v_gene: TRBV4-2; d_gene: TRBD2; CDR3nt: TGTGCCAGCAGCCAAGATCGGGGCGGGGGGGCCGATACGCAGTATTTT; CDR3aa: CASSQDRGGGADTQYF
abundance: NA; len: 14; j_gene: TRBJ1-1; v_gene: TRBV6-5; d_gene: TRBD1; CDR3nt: TGTGCCAGCAGTTACTCAGGACAGGGCACTGAAGCTTTCTTT; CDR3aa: CASSYSGQGTEAFF
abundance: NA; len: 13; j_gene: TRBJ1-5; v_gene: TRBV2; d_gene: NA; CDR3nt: TGTGCCAGCAGTTTGGGTCAGGATCAGCCCCAGCATTTT; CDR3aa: CASSLGQDQPQHF
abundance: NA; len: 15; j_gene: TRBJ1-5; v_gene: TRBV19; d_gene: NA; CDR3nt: TGTGCCAGTAGTAGGACAGTACATAGCAATCAGCCCCAGCATTTT; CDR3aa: CASSRTVHSNQPQHF
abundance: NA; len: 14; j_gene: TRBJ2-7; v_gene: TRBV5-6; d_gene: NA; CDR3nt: TGTGCCAGCAGCTCCATGGGGGGAGTGGACGAGCAGTACTTC; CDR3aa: CASSSMGGVDEQYF
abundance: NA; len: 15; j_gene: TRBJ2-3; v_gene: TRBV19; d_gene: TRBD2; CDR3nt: TGTGCCAGTAGTATGGTAGCGGGGAGCCCAGATACGCAGTATTTT; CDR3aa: CASSMVAGSPDTQYF
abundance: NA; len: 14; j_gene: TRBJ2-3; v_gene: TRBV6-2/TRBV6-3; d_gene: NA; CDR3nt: TGTGCCAGCAGTTACTACAGTAGCACAGATACGCAGTATTTT; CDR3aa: CASSYYSSTDTQYF
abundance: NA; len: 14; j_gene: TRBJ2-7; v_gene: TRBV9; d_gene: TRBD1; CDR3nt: TGTGCCAGCACCCCCGGGACAGGAACCTACGAGCAGTACTTC; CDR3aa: CASTPGTGTYEQYF
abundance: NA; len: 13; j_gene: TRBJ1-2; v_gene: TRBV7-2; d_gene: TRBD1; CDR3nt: TGTGCCAGCAGCTACCAGGGGGCAAGGGGCTACACCTTC; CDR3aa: CASSYQGARGYTF
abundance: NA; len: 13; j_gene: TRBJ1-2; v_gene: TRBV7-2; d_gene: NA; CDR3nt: TGTGCCAGCAGCTTAGACTTTAGCTATGGCTACACCTTC; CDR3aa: CASSLDFSYGYTF
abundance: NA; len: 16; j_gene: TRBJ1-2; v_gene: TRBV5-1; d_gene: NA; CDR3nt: TGCGCCAGCAGCCCTGGGTCAGGGAGGGCTAACTATGGCTACACCTTC; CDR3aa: CASSPGSGRANYGYTF
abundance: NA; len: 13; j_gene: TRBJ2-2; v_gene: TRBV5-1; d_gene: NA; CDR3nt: TGCGCCAGCATCTCTCCACTCGCCGGGGAGCTGTTTTTT; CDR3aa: CASISPLAGELFF
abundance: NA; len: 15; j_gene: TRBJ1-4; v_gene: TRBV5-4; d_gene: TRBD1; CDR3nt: TGTGCCAGCAGCGTAGCCAGGGGGACTAATGAAAAACTGTTTTTT; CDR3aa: CASSVARGTNEKLFF
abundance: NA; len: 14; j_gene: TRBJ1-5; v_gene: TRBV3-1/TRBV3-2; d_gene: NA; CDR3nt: TGTGCCAGCAGCCAAGATTGGCGGGCCCAGCCCCAGCATTTT; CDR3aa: CASSQDWRAQPQHF
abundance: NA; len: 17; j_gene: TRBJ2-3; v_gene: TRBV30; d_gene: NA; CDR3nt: TGTGCCTGGAGTGCCGGGACTTCCAAACGAATCACAGATACGCAGTATTTT; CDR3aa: CAWSAGTSKRITDTQYF
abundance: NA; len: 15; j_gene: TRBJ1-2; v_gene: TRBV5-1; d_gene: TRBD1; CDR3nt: TGCGCCAGCAGCACTGGACAGGGTCGGTTTGATGGCTACACCTTC; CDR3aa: CASSTGQGRFDGYTF
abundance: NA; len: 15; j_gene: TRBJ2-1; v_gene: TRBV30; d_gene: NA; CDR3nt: TGTGCCTGGAGTGGAAGATTTAGCTCCTACAATGAGCAGTTCTTC; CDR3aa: CAWSGRFSSYNEQFF
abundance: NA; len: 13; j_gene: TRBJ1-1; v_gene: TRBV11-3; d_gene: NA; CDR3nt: TGTGCCAGCAGCTTAGATTGGAGGCCGGGTGCTTTCTTT; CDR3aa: CASSLDWRPGAFF
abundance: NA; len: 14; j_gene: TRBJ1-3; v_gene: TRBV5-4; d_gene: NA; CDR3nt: TGTGCCAGCAGCGGCCGCGGGTCTGGAAACACCATATATTTT; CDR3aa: CASSGRGSGNTIYF
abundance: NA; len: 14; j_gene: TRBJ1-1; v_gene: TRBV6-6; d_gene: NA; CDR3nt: TGTGCCAGCAGCCTGACAGGCCTGAGCACTGAAGCTTTCTTT; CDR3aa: CASSLTGLSTEAFF
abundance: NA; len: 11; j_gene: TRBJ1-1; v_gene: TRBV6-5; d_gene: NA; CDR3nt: TGTGCCAGCGACGGGGGAACTGAAGCTTTCTTT; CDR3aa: CASDGGTEAFF
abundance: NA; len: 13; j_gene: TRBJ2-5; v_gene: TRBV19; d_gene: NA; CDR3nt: TGTGCCAGTGGTAGCCAGTACCAAGAGACCCAGTACTTC; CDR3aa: CASGSQYQETQYF
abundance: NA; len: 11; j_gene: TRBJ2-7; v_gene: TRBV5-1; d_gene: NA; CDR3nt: TGCGCCACGGGTGGCCACTACGAGCAGTACTTC; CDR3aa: CATGGHYEQYF
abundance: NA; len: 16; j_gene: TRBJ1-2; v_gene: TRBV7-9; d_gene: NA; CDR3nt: TGTGCCAGCAGCCCCTCTATTGGGCAGGGTGATGTTGGCTACACCTTC; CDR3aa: CASSPSIGQGDVGYTF
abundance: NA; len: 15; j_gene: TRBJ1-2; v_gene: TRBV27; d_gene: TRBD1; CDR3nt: TGTGCCAGCAGTTTTTACGGACAGGGGGGATATGGCTACACCTTC; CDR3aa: CASSFYGQGGYGYTF
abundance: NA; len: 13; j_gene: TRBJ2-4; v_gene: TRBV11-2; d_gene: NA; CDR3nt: TGTGCCAGCAGCCCCGACAGAGAAAACATTCAGTACTTC; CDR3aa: CASSPDRENIQYF
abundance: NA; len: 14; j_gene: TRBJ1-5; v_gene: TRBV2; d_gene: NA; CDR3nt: TGTGCCAGCAGGGCACAGGGTGGTGGTCAGCCCCAGCATTTT; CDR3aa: CASRAQGGGQPQHF
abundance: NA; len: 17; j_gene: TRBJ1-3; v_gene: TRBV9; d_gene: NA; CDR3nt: TGTGCCAGCAGCGCCTCCTGGCAGACACCCTCTGGAAACACCATATATTTT; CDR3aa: CASSASWQTPSGNTIYF
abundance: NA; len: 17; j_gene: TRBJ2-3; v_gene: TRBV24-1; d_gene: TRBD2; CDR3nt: TGTGCCACCAGTGAAACAGGACTAGCGGGGTTCACAGATACGCAGTATTTT; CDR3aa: CATSETGLAGFTDTQYF
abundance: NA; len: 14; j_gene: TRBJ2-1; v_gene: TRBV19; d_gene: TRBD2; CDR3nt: TGTGCCAGTGCCGGGACTACCTTGGCCAATGAGCAGTTCTTC; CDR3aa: CASAGTTLANEQFF
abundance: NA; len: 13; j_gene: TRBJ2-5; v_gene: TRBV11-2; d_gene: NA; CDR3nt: TGTGCCAGCAGTTTTATCAGGGAAGAGACCCAGTACTTC; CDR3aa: CASSFIREETQYF
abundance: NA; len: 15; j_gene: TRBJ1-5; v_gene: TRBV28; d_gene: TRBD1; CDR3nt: TGTGCCAGCAGTTTATGGCCAGGGGGCTGGCAGCCCCAGCATTTT; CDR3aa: CASSLWPGGWQPQHF
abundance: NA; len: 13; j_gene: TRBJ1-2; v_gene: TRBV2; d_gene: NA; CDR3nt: TGTGCCAGCAGTGAACAGGGAAACTATGGCTACACCTTC; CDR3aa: CASSEQGNYGYTF
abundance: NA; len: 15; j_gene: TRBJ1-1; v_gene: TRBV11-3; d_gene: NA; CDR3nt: TGTGCCAGCAGCTTAGCCCCGACACTGAACACTGAAGCTTTCTTT; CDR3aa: CASSLAPTLNTEAFF
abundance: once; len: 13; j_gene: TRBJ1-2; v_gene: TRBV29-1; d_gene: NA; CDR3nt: TGCAGCGTCCGGACAGCGATTTCCTATGGCTACACCTTC; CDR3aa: CSVRTAISYGYTF
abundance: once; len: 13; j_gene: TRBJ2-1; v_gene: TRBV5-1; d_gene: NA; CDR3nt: TGCGCCAGCAGCTTGGTATCCGGTACCGAGCAGTTCTTC; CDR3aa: CASSLVSGTEQFF
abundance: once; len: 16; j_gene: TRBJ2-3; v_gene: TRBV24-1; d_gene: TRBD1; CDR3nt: TGTGCCACCAGTGATCCTGGACAGGGCATCACAGATACGCAGTATTTT; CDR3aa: CATSDPGQGITDTQYF
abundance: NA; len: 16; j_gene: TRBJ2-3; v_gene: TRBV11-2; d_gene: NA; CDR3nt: TGTGCCAGCAGCTCACGAGTCTCAGGGTTCACAGATACGCAGTATTTT; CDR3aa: CASSSRVSGFTDTQYF
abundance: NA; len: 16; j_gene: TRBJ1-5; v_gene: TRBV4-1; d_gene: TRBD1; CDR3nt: TGCGCCAGCAGCCAACACGGACAGGCCCTCAATCAGCCCCAGCATTTT; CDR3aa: CASSQHGQALNQPQHF
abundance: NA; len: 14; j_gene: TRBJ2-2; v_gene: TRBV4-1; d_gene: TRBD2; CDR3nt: TGCGCCAGCAGCCCTACGGGGGGAACCGGGGAGCTGTTTTTT; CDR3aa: CASSPTGGTGELFF
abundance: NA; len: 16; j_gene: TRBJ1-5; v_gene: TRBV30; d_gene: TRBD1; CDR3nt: TGTGCCTGGGGCCAGGGGGACTTGAGATGGGATCAGCCCCAGCATTTT; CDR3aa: CAWGQGDLRWDQPQHF
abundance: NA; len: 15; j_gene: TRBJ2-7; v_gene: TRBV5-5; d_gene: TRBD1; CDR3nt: TGTGCCAGCAGCCCCTCGGGGACAGGGGCCTACGAGCAGTACTTC; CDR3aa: CASSPSGTGAYEQYF
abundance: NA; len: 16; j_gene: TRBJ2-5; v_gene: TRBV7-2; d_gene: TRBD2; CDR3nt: TGTGCCAGCAGCTCCGTTAGCGGGGGGGTAAAAGAGACCCAGTACTTC; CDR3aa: CASSSVSGGVKETQYF
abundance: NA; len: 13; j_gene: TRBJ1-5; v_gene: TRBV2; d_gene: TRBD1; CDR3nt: TGTGCCAGCGGTGTCAGGGGGCTTCAGCCCCAGCATTTT; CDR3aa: CASGVRGLQPQHF
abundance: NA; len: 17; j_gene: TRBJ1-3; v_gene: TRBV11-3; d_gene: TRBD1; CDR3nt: TGTGCCAGCAGCTTCCGCGGACAGGGGGCTTTTGGAAACACCATATATTTT; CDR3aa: CASSFRGQGAFGNTIYF